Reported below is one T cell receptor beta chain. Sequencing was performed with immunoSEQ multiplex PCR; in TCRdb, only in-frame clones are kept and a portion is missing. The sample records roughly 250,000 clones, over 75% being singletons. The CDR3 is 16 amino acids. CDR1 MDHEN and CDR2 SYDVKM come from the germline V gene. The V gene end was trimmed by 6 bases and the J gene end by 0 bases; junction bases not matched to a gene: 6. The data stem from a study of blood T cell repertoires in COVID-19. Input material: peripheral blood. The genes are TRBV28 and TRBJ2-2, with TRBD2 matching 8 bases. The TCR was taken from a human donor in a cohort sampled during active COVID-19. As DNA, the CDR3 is TGTGCCAGCAGACCCGTGACTAGCGCGAACACCGGGGAGCTGTTTTTT. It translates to CASRPVTSANTGELFF. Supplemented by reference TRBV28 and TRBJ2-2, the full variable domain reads DVKVTQSSRYLVKRTGEKVFLECVQDMDHENMFWYRQDPGLGLRLIYFSYDVKMKEKGDIPEGYSVSREKKERFSLILESASTNQTSMYLCASRPVTSANTGELFFGEGSRLTVL.